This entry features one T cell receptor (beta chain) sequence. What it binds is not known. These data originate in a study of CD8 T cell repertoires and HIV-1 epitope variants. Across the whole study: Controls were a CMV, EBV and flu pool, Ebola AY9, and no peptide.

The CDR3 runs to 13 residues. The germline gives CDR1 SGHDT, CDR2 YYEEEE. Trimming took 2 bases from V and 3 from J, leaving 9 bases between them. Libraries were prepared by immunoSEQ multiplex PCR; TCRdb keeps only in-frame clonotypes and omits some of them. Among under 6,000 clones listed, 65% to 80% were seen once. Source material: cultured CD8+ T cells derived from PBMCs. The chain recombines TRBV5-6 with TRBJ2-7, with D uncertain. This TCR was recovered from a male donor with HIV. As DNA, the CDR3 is TGTGCCAGCAGCTTTGGGCCTGACTACGAGCAGTACTTC. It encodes CASSFGPDYEQYF.